This TCR beta chain was profiled in a study of T cell changes during pregnancy in multiple sclerosis. Sequencing used immunoSEQ multiplex PCR; TCRdb keeps in-frame clones, though not all of them. Found here are some 97,000 clones, 92% of them singletons; the top ten hold approximately 2%. Germline V gene sequence: CDR1 MDHEN, CDR2 SYDVKM. V gave up 8 bases and J gave up 6 bases, with 17 bases separating them. CDR3 length: 14 residues. The rearrangement uses TRBV28 and TRBJ1-5, with D unclear. This specimen consisted of peripheral blood, obtained after pregnancy. This receptor was identified in a female donor with multiple sclerosis, enrolled in a pregnancy study. In DNA, the CDR3 is TGTGCCAGCCAGTTTACAGCTTGGCGTCAGCCCCAGCATTTT. Translated: CASQFTAWRQPQHF.